This T cell receptor beta chain was captured in a study of blood T cell repertoires in COVID-19. Study-level information: Samples taken during acute and convalescent COVID-19 were collected in the United States, Italy and Spain. PBMCs, B-cell-depleted T cells, or T cells were the source of the cDNA or gDNA that made up the material.

The V gene's germline CDR1 is SGHTA and CDR2 FQGNSA. The CDR3 runs to 13 residues. The V end lost 0 bases, the J end lost 4 bases, and 6 bases lay between the germline ends. In the original workflow: Reference gene primers were amplified, and this amplification served to estimate nucleated cell counts. The protocol was immunoSEQ multiplex PCR, while the TCRdb copy is restricted to in-frame clones and leaves out a portion. V and J calls and clone size are as listed in that table; D and trimming were resolved from the DNA. Of roughly 35,000 clones listed, about nine tenths are singletons. The gene calls are TRBV7-2 and TRBJ1-1; D call uncertain. The sequence was collected from a man aged 65-85 years with acute or convalescent COVID-19. The specimen was peripheral blood. CDR3 nucleotide sequence: TGTGCCAGCAGCTTAGCGCGCCTCACTGAAGCTTTCTTT. It specifies CASSLARLTEAFF.